The 20 T cell receptor beta chains reported below all come from one sample, sequenced in a study of cytomegalovirus exposure and HLA in healthy donors. PCR involved 60 Vbeta and 13 Jbeta primers. This table comes from immunoSEQ multiplex PCR, and its TCRdb copy is limited to in-frame clones, with some not included. This repertoire shows around 140,000 clones, about 84% found once; its top ten account for around 2.4%. Sequences were obtained from PBMCs. Receptor source: a woman under 30 in good health and CMV-seropositive.

This chain links TRBV19 with TRBJ2-1, with unresolved D. The ends were cut back, 5 bases at V and 12 bases at J, with 11 bases in the middle. Germline V gene data show CDR1 as LNHDA and CDR2 as SQIVND (reference sequence). The CDR3 consists of 11 residues. CDR3 in DNA: TGTGCCAGTAGTTGGCAGACTCGGCAGTTCTTC. Translation: CASSWQTRQFF.

CDR3 DNA: TGTGCCTGGAAGGTCCCGGGAGTCAGAACTGAAGCTTTCTTT. This gives the protein CAWKVPGVRTEAFF. The chain recombines TRBV30 with TRBJ1-1, with D unclear. Germline V gene data show CDR1 as GTSNPN and CDR2 as SVGIG (reference sequence). The CDR3 has 14 residues. Trimming stripped 4 bases from V and 5 bases from J, with 17 bases between.

V is TRBV19 and J is TRBJ1-5; possible D gene TRBD1, 5 bases. The germline V gene has CDR1 LNHDA and CDR2 SQIVND (reference sequence). The CDR3 extends over 16 amino acids. V gave up 0 bases and J gave up 1 base, with 10 bases separating them. CDR3 region: CASSIDRAGSNQPQHF. CDR3 in DNA: TGTGCCAGTAGTATAGATCGGGCAGGGAGCAATCAGCCCCAGCATTTT.

The chain employs TRBV28 and TRBJ1-3, with D possibly matching TRBD1 (6 bases). Between the trimmed V and J ends, which lost 7 bases and 0 bases, there was a span of 10 bases. Germline CDR1 reads MDHEN; CDR2 reads SYDVKM. The CDR3 consists of 14 residues. The CDR3, as DNA: TGTGCCAGCAATTCAGGGGCCTCTGGAAACACCATATATTTT. Translated: CASNSGASGNTIYF.

This sequence joins TRBV28 and TRBJ2-1; D perhaps matches TRBD1 (5 bases). From germline, CDR1 is MDHEN and CDR2 SYDVKM. The ends were cut back, 5 bases at V and 1 base at J, with 12 bases in the middle. This CDR3 spans 15 amino acids. CDR3 loop: CASSTRVVSYNEQFF. CDR3 coding DNA: TGTGCCAGCAGTACCAGGGTAGTTTCCTACAATGAGCAGTTCTTC.

On this clone itself: The identical CDR3 is also encoded by other nucleotide sequences in the sample. The chain uses TRBV5-6 and TRBJ2-7; no definite D call. The ends were cut back, 5 bases at V and 6 bases at J, with 9 bases in the middle. Germline CDR1 is SGHDT and CDR2 is YYEEEE. CDR3 length: 11 residues. This CDR3 reads CASSYTSEQYF. The CDR3 DNA sequence: TGTGCCAGCAGTTATACGAGCGAGCAGTACTTC.

The rearrangement uses TRBV6-1 and TRBJ1-4; TRBD1 matches at 10 bases. Unmatched junction bases numbered 10, after V lost 5 bases and J lost 7 bases. CDR3 length: 16 amino acids. Germline V lookup: CDR1 MNHNS, CDR2 SASEGT. CDR3 in amino acids: CASSKGTGEGSEKLFF. DNA for the CDR3: TGTGCCAGCAGTAAAGGGACAGGGGAGGGTAGTGAAAAACTGTTTTTT.

The genes are TRBV11-3 and TRBJ2-1; TRBD1 agrees at 7 bases. Germline-derived CDR1 and CDR2 are SGHNT and YENEEA. The CDR3 has 14 amino acids. Trimming at V came to 1 base and at J to 8 bases, leaving 5 bases not matched to a gene. CDR3 nucleotides: TGTGCCAGCAGCTTAGTAAACAGGGGTGATGAGCAGTTCTTC. This translates into CASSLVNRGDEQFF.

The chain couples TRBV5-1 to TRBJ2-3; 8 positions agree with TRBD2. With 2 bases clipped from V and 1 base from J, the junction kept 0 bases outside the gene matches. This CDR3 is built from 14 residues. Per germline, CDR1 SGHRS and CDR2 YFSETQ. For the CDR3, the DNA is TGCGCCAGCAGCTTACTAGCGGGCACAGATACGCAGTATTTT. Translating it yields CASSLLAGTDTQYF. Drawing the rest from reference TRBV5-1 and TRBJ2-3, the complete variable domain is KAGVTQTPRYLIKTRGQQVTLSCSPISGHRSVSWYQQTPGQGLQFLFEYFSETQRNKGNFPGRFSGRQFSNSRSEMNVSTLELGDSALYLCASSLLAGTDTQYFGPGTRLTVL.

V gene TRBV18 combines with J gene TRBJ2-3, with 8 bases identical to TRBD1. Looked up from germline, CDR1 is KGHSH and CDR2 is LQKENI. The V gene end was trimmed by 0 bases and the J gene end by 0 bases; junction bases not matched to a gene: 5. The CDR3 runs 17 residues. CDR3: CASSPPRDRSSTDTQYF. The DNA of the CDR3 is TGTGCCAGCTCACCACCCCGGGACAGGTCTAGCACAGATACGCAGTATTTT.

This clone came up once. The rearrangement links TRBV6-5 to TRBJ1-2; 7 positions agree with TRBD1. The CDR3 runs 14 residues. V shed 6 bases, J shed 0 bases, and the junction held 4 bases outside the gene matches. From germline, CDR1 is MNHEY and CDR2 SVGAGI. The CDR3 nucleotides read TGTGCCAGCAGGGACGGGACAGCTAACTATGGCTACACCTTC. It codes for CASRDGTANYGYTF.

The chain has TRBV18 and TRBJ2-2, with 7 bases identical to TRBD1. CDR1 KGHSH and CDR2 LQKENI come from the germline V gene. The V gene end was trimmed by 1 base and the J gene end by 3 bases; junction bases not matched to a gene: 11. This CDR3 spans 18 amino acids. CDR3 region: CASSPLGQLNPDTGELFF. In nucleotides, the CDR3 is TGTGCCAGCTCACCACTGGGACAGCTGAATCCGGACACCGGGGAGCTGTTTTTT.

This clone was detected only once. The germline gene is not matched at one end of the junction; a read error may be the cause. V and J are TRBV20-1 and TRBJ2-1; 14 bases are shared with TRBD2. This CDR3 is built from 11 residues. Germline CDR1 and CDR2: DFQATT and SNEGSKA (reference sequence). The CDR3 bases are TGCAGTGCTGGGACTAGCGGGGGTGGTATCTTC. Translating it yields CSAGTSGGGIF.

V and J are TRBV6-5 and TRBJ2-1; D unclear. With 0 bases removed from V and 7 bases from J, the gap between germline ends came to 7 bases. Germline CDR1 and CDR2: MNHEY and SVGAGI. This CDR3 is 13 amino acids long. The CDR3 DNA reads TGTGCCAGCAGTTACTCGAATCAGAATGAGCAGTTCTTC. Translation gives CASSYSNQNEQFF.

This chain connects TRBV7-9 to TRBJ1-3, with D possibly being TRBD1 (5 bases). The CDR3 is made up of 14 amino acids. The V gene lost 8 bases and the J gene lost 1 base, with 12 bases spanning the gap. Germline CDR1 is SEHNR and CDR2 is FQNEAQ (reference sequence). Written as DNA, the CDR3 is TGTGCCAGCTTTGCAGGGAGGTCTGGAAACACCATATATTTT. It encodes CASFAGRSGNTIYF.

The gene calls are TRBV4-1 and TRBJ2-4; D not resolved. This CDR3 spans 13 amino acids. The ends were cut back, 1 base at V and 4 bases at J, with 5 bases in the middle. Germline V gives CDR1 MGHRA, CDR2 YSYEKL. CDR3 region: CASSQVSKNIQYF. CDR3 in DNA: TGCGCCAGCAGCCAAGTATCGAAAAACATTCAGTACTTC.

The J gene is TRBJ2-7, the V gene TRBV10-1; 15 bases agree with TRBD2. The V and J ends lost 6 bases and 7 bases, in that order; junction bases with no gene match: 10. The CDR3 length is 16 residues. Germline V lookup: CDR1 WNHNN, CDR2 SYGVQD (reference sequence). CDR3 DNA: TGCGCCAGCAGAGGACTAGCGGGGGGGTTCCTCGTGGAGCAGTACTTC. Its translation: CASRGLAGGFLVEQYF.

The chain employs TRBV7-7 and TRBJ1-2, with TRBD1 matching 10 bases. Per the germline V gene, CDR1 is SSHAT and CDR2 is FNYEAQ (reference sequence). J gave up 9 bases and V 5 bases, and 12 bases lay outside the gene matches. This CDR3 contains 15 residues. The CDR3 spells CASSLLADRGISYTF. The CDR3 DNA is TGTGCCAGCAGCCTCTTGGCGGACAGGGGGATCAGCTACACCTTC.

The gene calls are TRBV5-4 and TRBJ1-1; TRBD1 aligns across 7 bases. The trim removed 3 bases at V and 11 bases at J, leaving 19 bases unmatched. The CDR3 has 16 amino acids. Per germline, CDR1 SGHNT and CDR2 YYREEE (reference sequence). The DNA for the CDR3 is TGTGCCAGCAGCTCCGGGACAGATATGATGAACAGAGGGGCTTTCTTT. Its translation: CASSSGTDMMNRGAFF.

V gene TRBV7-2 combines with J gene TRBJ2-1; TRBD1 aligns across 9 bases. The CDR3 is 14 residues long. Losses at the gene ends were 5 bases for V and 10 bases for J; bases not matched to a gene: 9. Per the germline V gene, CDR1 is SGHTA and CDR2 is FQGNSA. The CDR3 loop is CASSPHRGQGEQFF. In DNA form, the CDR3 reads TGTGCCAGCAGCCCCCACAGGGGGCAAGGGGAGCAGTTCTTC.